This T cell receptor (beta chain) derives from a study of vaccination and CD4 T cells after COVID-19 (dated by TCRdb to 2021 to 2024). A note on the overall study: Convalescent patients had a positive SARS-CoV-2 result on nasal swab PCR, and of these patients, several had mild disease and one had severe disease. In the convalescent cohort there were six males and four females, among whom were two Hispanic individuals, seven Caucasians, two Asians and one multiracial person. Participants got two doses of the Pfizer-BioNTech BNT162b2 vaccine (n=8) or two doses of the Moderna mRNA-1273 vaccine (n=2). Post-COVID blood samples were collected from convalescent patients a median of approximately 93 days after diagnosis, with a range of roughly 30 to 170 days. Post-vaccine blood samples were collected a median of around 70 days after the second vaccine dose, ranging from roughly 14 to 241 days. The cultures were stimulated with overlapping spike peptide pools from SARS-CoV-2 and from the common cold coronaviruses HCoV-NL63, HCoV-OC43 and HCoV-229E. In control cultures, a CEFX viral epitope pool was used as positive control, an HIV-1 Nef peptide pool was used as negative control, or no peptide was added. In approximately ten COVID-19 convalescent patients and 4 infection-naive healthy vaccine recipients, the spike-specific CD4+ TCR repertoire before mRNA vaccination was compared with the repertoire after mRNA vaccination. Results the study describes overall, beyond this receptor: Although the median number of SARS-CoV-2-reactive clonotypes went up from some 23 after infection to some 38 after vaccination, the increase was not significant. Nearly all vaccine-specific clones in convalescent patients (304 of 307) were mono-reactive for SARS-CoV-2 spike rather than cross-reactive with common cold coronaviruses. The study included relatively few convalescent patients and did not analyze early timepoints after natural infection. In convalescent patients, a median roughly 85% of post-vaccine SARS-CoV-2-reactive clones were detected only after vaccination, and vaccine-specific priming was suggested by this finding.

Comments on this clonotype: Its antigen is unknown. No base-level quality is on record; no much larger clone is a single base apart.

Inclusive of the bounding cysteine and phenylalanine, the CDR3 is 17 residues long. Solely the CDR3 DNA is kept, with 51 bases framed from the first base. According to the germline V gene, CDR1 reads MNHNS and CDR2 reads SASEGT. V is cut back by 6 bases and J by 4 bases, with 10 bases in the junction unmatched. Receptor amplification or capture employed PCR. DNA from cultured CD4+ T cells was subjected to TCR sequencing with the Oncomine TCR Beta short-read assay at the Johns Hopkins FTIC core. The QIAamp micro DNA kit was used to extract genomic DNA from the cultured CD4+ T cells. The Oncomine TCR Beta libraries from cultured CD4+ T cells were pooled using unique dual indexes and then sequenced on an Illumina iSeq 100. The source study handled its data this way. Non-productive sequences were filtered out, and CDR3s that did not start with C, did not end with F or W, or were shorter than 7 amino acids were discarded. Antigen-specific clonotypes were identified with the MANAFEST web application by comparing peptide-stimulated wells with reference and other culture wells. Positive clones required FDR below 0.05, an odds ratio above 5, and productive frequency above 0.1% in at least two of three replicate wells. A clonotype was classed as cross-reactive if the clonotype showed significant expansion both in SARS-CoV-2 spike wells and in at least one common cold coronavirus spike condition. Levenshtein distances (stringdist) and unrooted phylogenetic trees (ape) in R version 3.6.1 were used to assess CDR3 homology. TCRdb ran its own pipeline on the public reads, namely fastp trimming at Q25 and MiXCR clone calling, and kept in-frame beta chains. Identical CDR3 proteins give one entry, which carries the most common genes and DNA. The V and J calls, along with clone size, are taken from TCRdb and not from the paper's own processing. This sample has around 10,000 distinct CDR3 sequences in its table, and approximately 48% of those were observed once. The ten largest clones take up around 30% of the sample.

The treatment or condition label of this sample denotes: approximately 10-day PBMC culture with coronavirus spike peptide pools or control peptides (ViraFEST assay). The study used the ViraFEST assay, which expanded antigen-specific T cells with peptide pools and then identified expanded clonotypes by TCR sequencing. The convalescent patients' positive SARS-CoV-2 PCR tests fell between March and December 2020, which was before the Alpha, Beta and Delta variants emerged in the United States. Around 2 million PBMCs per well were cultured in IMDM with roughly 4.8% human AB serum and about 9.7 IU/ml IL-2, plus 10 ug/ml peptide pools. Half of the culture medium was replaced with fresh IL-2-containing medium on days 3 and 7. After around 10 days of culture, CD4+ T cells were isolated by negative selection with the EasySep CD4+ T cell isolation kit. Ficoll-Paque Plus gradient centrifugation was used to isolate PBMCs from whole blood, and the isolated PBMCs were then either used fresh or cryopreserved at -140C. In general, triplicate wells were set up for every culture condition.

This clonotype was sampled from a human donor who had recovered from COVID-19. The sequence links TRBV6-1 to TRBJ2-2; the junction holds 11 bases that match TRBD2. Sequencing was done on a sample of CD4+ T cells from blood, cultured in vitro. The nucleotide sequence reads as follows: TGTGCCAGCAGCGACCGACTAGCGGGGAGTTCCACCGGGGAGCTGTTTTTT. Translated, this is CASSDRLAGSSTGELFF.